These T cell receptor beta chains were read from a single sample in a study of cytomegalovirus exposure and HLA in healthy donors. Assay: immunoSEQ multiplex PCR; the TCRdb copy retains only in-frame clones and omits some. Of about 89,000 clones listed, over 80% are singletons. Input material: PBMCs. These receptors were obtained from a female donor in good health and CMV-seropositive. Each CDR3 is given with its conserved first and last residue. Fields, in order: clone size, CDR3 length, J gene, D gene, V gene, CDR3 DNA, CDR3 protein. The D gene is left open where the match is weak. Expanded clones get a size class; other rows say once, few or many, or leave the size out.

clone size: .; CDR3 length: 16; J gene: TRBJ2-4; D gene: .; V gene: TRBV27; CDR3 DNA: TGTGCCAGCAGTTCTCCTTTGATGGACAGAGAAAACATTCAGTACTTC; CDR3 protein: CASSSPLMDRENIQYF
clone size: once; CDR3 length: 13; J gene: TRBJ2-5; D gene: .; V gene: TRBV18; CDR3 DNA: TGTGCCAGCTCACCCTCAGGGCTGGAGACCCAGTACTTC; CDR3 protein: CASSPSGLETQYF
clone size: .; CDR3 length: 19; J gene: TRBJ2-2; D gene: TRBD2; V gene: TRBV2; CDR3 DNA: TGTGCCAGCAGCTCCCCCGGTGGACTAGCGGGGGTCAACACCGGGGAGCTGTTTTTT; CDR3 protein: CASSSPGGLAGVNTGELFF
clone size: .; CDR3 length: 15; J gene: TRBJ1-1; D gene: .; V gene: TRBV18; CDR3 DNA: TGTGCCAGCTCACTTTTCCCGGTTCCCAACACTGAAGCTTTCTTT; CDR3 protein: CASSLFPVPNTEAFF
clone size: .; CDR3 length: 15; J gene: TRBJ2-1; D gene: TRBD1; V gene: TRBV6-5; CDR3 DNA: TGTGCCAGCAGTAGACCGGGACAGGGCTACAATGAGCAGTTCTTC; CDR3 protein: CASSRPGQGYNEQFF
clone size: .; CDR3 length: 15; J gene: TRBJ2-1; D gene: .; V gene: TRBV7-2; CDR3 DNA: TGTGCCAGCAGCTTATCTAGGGCAGGGCCCAATGAGCAGTTCTTC; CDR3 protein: CASSLSRAGPNEQFF
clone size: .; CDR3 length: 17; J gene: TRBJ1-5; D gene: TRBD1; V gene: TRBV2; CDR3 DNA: TGTGCCAGCAGTGAAGGGGGCAGGGGGCAGTTCAATCAGCCCCAGCATTTT; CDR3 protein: CASSEGGRGQFNQPQHF
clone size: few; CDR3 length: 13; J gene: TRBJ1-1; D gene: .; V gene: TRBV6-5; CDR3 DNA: TGTGCCAGCAGCGTAATCCTGAACACTGAAGCTTTCTTT; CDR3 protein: CASSVILNTEAFF
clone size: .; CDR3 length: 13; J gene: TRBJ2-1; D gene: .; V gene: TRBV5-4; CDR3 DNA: TGTGCCAGCAGCCAGGTCCGGGACAATGGGCAGTTCTTC; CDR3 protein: CASSQVRDNGQFF
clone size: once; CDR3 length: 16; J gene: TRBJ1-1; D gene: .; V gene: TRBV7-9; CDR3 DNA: TGTGCCAGCAGCTTATTCGGGGTTATCATGAACACTGAAGCTTTCTTT; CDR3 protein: CASSLFGVIMNTEAFF
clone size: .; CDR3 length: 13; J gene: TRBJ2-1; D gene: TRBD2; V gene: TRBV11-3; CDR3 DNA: TGTGCCAGCAGCCGACGTGCGGGAGTTGAGCAGTTCTTC; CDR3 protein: CASSRRAGVEQFF
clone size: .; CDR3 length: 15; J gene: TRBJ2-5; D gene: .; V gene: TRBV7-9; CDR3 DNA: TGTGCCAGCAGCTTAGCGCCGAAAACTAGCAGTAACCAGTACTTC; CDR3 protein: CASSLAPKTSSNQYF
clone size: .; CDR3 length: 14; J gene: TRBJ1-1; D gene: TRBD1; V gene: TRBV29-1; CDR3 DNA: TGCAGCGTCGGACGTACAGGGGAGAACACTGAAGCTTTCTTT; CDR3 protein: CSVGRTGENTEAFF
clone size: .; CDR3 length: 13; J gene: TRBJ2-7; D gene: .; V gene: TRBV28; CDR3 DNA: TGTGCCAGCAGTCCACAGGGCCCCTACGAGCAGTACTTC; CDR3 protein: CASSPQGPYEQYF
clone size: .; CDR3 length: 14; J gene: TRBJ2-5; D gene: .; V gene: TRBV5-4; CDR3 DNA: TGTGCCAGCAGCTTGAGTCATCTTCAGGAGACCCAGTACTTC; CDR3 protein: CASSLSHLQETQYF
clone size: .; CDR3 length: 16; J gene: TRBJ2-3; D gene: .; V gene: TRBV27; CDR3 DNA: TGTGCCAGCAGATTACGCGGGACAGCCGGCTCCGATACGCAGTATTTT; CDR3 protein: CASRLRGTAGSDTQYF
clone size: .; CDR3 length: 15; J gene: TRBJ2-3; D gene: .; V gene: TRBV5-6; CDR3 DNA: TGTGCCAGCAGCGTCGGTCGGGGTGACACAGATACGCAGTATTTT; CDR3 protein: CASSVGRGDTDTQYF
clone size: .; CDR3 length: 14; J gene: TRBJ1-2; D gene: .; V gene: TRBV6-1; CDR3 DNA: TGTGCCAGCAGCATTACAGTAGGAGGGTATGGCTACACCTTC; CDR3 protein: CASSITVGGYGYTF
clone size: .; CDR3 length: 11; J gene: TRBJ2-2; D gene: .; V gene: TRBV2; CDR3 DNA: TGTGCCAGCCACATCACCGGGGAGCTGTTTTTT; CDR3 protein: CASHITGELFF
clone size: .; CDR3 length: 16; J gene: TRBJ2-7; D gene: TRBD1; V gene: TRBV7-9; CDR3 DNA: TGTGCCAGCAGCTTATGGGCTGGGACAGGGTCCCACGAGCAGTACTTC; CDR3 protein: CASSLWAGTGSHEQYF
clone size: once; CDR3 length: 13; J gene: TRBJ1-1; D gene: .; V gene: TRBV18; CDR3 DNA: TGTGCCAGCTCAGTCGACTTGAACACTGAAGCTTTCTTT; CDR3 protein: CASSVDLNTEAFF
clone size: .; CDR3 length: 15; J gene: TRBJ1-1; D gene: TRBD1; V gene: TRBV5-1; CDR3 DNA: TGCGCCAGCAGCTTGGGGAACAGGGGGAGCACTGAAGCTTTCTTT; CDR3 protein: CASSLGNRGSTEAFF
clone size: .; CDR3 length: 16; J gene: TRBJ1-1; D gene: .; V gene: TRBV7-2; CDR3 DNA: TGTGCCAGCAGCTTAGCGCTGGGGGCTGTGAACACTGAAGCTTTCTTT; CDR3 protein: CASSLALGAVNTEAFF
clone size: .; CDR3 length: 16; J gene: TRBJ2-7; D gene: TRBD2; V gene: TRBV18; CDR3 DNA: TGTGCCAGCTCACCACTCGCTAGCGGGGAAACGGGGGAGCAGTACTTC; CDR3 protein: CASSPLASGETGEQYF
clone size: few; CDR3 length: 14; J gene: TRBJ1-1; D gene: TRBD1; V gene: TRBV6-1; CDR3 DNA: TGTGCCAGCAGGGACAGGGGCATGAACACTGAAGCTTTCTTT; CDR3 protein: CASRDRGMNTEAFF
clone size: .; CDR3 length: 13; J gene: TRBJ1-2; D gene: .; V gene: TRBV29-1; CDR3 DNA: TGCAGCGTTGTAGCGTCCAACGGCTATGGCTACACCTTC; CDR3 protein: CSVVASNGYGYTF
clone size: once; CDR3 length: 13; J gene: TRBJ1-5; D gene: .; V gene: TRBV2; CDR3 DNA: TGTGCCAGCACCAAGGAAGGAGATCAGCCCCAGCATTTT; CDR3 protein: CASTKEGDQPQHF
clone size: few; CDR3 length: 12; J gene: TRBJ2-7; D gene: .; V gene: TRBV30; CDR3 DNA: TGTGCCTGGAGTGTGGGGCGAAACGAGCAGTACTTC; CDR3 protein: CAWSVGRNEQYF
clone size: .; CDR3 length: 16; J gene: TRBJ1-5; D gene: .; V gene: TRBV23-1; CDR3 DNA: TGCGCCAGCAGTCAATCAACAAGCGAAACTAATCAGCCCCAGCATTTT; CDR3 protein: CASSQSTSETNQPQHF
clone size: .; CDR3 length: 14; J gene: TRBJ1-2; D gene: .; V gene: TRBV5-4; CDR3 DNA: TGTGCCAGCAGCTTGGAACAGGGAAACTATGGCTACACCTTC; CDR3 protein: CASSLEQGNYGYTF
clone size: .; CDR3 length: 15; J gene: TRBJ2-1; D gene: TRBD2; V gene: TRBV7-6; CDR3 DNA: TGTGCCAGCAGCGCCTTAGCGGGGGGTGCCGGTGAGCAGTTCTTC; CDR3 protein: CASSALAGGAGEQFF
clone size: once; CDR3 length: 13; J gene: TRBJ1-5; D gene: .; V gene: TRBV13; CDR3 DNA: TGTGCCAGCAGCTCTAATCCAAATCAGCCCCAGCATTTT; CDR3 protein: CASSSNPNQPQHF
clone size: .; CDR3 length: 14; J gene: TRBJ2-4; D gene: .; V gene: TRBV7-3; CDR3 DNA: TGTGCCAGCAGCTTAGGTGGACCGGGGGACATTCAGTACTTC; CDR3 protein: CASSLGGPGDIQYF
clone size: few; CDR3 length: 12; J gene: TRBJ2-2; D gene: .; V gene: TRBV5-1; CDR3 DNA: TGCGCCAGCAGCTTAATCGGTGGGGAGCTGTTTTTT; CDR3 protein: CASSLIGGELFF
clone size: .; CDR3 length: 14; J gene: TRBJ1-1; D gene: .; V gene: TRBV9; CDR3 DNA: TGTGCCAGCAGCGTAGGGGGGGGGTACGCTGAAGCTTTCTTT; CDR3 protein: CASSVGGGYAEAFF
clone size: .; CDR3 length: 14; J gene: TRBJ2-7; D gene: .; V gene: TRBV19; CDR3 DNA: TGTGCCAGTAGTATAGATAAGGGGAACTACGAGCAGTACTTC; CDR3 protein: CASSIDKGNYEQYF
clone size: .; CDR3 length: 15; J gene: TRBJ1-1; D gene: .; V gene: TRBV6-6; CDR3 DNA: TGTGCCAGCAGTTACACTGCGACAGTGGAAAGAGAAGCTTTCTTT; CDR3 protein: CASSYTATVEREAFF
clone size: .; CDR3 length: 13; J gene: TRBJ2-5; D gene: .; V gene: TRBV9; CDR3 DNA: TGTGCCAGCAGCGTATTGGAGGAAGAGACCCAGTACTTC; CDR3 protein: CASSVLEEETQYF
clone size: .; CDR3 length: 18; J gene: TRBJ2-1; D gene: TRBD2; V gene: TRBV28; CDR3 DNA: TGTGCCAGCAGTTTGGGCTCCCGGGCGGGAGGTACCTACAATGAGCAGTTCTTC; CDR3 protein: CASSLGSRAGGTYNEQFF
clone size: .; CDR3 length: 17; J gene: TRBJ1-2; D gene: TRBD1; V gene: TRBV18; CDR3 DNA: TGTGCCAGCTCACTCCTACCCCCCGACAGGGCTAACTATGGCTACACCTTC; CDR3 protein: CASSLLPPDRANYGYTF
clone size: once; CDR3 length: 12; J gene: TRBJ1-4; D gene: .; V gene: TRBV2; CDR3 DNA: TGTGCCAGCATGAGGGTTAATGAAAAACTGTTTTTT; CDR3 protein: CASMRVNEKLFF
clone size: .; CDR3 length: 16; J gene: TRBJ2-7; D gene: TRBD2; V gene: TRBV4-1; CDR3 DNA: TGCGCCAGCAGCCAAGATCCCCGACGGGGGGACCACGAGCAGTACTTC; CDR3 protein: CASSQDPRRGDHEQYF
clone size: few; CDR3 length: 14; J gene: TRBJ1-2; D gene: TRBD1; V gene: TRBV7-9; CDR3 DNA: TGTGCCAGCAGCTTGGGACAGAATAACTATGGCTACACCTTC; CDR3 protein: CASSLGQNNYGYTF
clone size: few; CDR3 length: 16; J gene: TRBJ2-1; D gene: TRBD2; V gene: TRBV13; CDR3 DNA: TGTGCCAGCAGCTTAGGCCGACTAGCGGGTTACAATGAGCAGTTCTTC; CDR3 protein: CASSLGRLAGYNEQFF
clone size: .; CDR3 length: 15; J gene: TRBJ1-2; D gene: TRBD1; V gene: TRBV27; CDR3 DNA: TGTGCCAGCAGTTTATACCTCGGGACAGGGCAGGGCTACACCTTC; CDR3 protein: CASSLYLGTGQGYTF
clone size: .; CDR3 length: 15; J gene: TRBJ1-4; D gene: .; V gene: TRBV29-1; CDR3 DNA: TGCAGCGTTGAAGATCAGACAGACTCTAATGAAAAACTGTTTTTT; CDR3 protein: CSVEDQTDSNEKLFF
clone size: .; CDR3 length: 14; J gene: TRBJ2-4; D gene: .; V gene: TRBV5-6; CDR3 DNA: TGTGCCAGCAGCCTGGGGGGCAGGCGAAACATTCAGTACTTC; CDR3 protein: CASSLGGRRNIQYF
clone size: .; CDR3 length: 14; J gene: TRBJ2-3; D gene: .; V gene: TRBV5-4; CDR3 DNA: TGTGCCAGCAGCCTGGGGGCTGACACAGATACGCAGTATTTT; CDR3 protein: CASSLGADTDTQYF
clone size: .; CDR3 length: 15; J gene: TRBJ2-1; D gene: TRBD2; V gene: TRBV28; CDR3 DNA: TGTGCCAGCACCGAAAGCCGGGGGGAGTACAATGAGCAGTTCTTC; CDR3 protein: CASTESRGEYNEQFF
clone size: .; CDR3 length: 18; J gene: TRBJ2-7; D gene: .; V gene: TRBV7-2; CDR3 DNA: TGTGCCAGCAGCTTAGGAGGGTTGGACAGAGTTCTCTCCTACGAGCAGTACTTC; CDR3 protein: CASSLGGLDRVLSYEQYF
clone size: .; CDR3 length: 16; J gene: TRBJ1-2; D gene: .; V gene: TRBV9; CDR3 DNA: TGTGCCAGCACCGCCCCGGAGGTCATATATGGAGATGGCTACACCTTC; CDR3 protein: CASTAPEVIYGDGYTF
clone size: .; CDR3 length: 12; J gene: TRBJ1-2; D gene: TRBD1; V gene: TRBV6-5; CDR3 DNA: TGTGCCAGCAGTCGGGACAGCTATGGCTACACCTTC; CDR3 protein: CASSRDSYGYTF
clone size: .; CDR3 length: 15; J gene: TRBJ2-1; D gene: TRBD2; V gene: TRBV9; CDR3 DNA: TGTGCCAGCAGCTTTAGCGGGTCCACCTACAATGAGCAGTTCTTC; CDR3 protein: CASSFSGSTYNEQFF
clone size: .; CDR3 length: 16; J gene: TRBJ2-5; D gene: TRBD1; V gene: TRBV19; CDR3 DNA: TGTGCCAGTAGTATGCCGACAGGGGGCGCAGTGGAGACCCAGTACTTC; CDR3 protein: CASSMPTGGAVETQYF
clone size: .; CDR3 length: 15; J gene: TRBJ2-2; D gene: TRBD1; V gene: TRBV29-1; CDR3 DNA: TGCAGCGCCGGGACAGGGGTTACGAACACCGGGGAGCTGTTTTTT; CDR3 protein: CSAGTGVTNTGELFF